One sample yielded the 3 T cell receptor beta chains listed below, sequenced in a study of OX40 agonist ivuxolimab in advanced cancers. Generated by immunoSEQ multiplex PCR, the TCRdb table keeps only in-frame clones and is missing some. The sample holds 78,000 or so clones; about 90% are singletons and the top ten take roughly 2.8%. Here the sequenced sample was CD4+ or CD8+ T cells sorted from blood, taken in a trial of the OX40 agonist ivuxolimab. Receptors originate from an adult with an advanced solid tumor such as melanoma, head and neck, liver or kidney cancer.

V and J are TRBV5-1 and TRBJ1-1; maybe TRBD1 (5 bases). Germline V gene data show CDR1 as SGHRS and CDR2 as YFSETQ. Trimming took off 0 bases at V and 4 bases at J, with 13 bases between the two ends. CDR3 length equals 15 residues. The CDR3 coding sequence is TGCGCCAGCAGCTTGGGGGACCCCCTGGGCACTGAAGCTTTCTTT. It yields the protein CASSLGDPLGTEAFF.

J is TRBJ1-1 and V is TRBV25-1, with a tentative D call TRBD1 (6 bases). This CDR3 spans 18 amino acids. In germline, CDR1 is MGHDK, CDR2 SYGVNS. V lost 0 bases, J lost 1 base, and 18 bases lay in between. The CDR3 DNA sequence: TGTGCCAGCAGTGAATATATGGGAAGGGGGGAAAAGAACACTGAAGCTTTCTTT. The encoded protein is CASSEYMGRGEKNTEAFF. Variable domain in full (rest from reference TRBV25-1 and TRBJ1-1): EADIYQTPRYLVIGTGKKITLECSQTMGHDKMYWYQQDPGMELHLIHYSYGVNSTEKGDLSSESTVSRIRTEHFPLTLESARPSHTSQYLCASSEYMGRGEKNTEAFFGQGTRLTVV.

The gene calls are TRBV4-1 and TRBJ1-5, with D perhaps TRBD1 (6 bases). Germline values: CDR1 MGHRA, CDR2 YSYEKL. This CDR3 is 17 amino acids long. Between the trimmed V and J ends, which lost 4 bases and 3 bases, there was a span of 19 bases. DNA for the CDR3: TGCGCCAGCAGCCCGGGCTGGGGGGGGCACTCCAATCAGCCCCAGCATTTT. Translating it yields CASSPGWGGHSNQPQHF.